The present TCR beta chain was sequenced within a study of blood T cell repertoires in COVID-19. In the study overall: There were acute and convalescent COVID-19 samples, and they came from the United States, Italy and Spain. Sources were T cells, B-cell-depleted T cells, or PBMCs; the material itself was cDNA or gDNA.

This clone was counted a few times. The protocol was immunoSEQ multiplex PCR, while the TCRdb copy is restricted to in-frame clones and leaves out a portion. The table shows around 64,000 clones, with 91% occurring only once. Sequenced: peripheral blood. This receptor was identified in a human donor in a cohort sampled during active COVID-19.

CDR3 coding DNA: TGTGCCAGTACCCTGACAGGGGGCACCGGGGAGCTGTTTTTT. Its protein is CASTLTGGTGELFF. V is TRBV19 and J is TRBJ2-2; 9 bases match TRBD1. Germline-derived CDR1 and CDR2 are LNHDA and SQIVND (reference sequence). The CDR3 is 14 amino acids. V lost 7 bases, J lost 4 bases, and 4 bases stayed unmatched.